What follows are 29 T cell receptor beta chains derived from one specimen sequenced in a study of cytomegalovirus exposure and HLA in healthy donors (dated by TCRdb to 2017 to 2019). Library prep was done by the immunoSEQ multiplex PCR assay. In its TCRdb copy, this immuneACCESS table keeps in-frame sequences only and misses some clones. Where compared with another copy, unresolved V genes explain less than half of these, and the others have no known cause. The sample yields about 55,000 clones; 90% were counted once. The ten largest account for about 2.9% of the sample. Sequenced input: PBMCs. The receptors here all came from a man aged 18 to 29 in good health and CMV-seronegative.

This clone showed up just a few times. This rearrangement joins TRBV23-1 to TRBJ2-1; 12 positions match TRBD2. TRBV23-1 is assigned to the ORF class and has an uncertain function. This CDR3 has 15 residues. V lost 10 bases, J lost 0 bases, and 4 bases stayed unmatched. CDR3 in amino acids: CATRLAGDSYNEQFF. CDR3 nucleotide sequence: TGCGCCACAAGACTAGCGGGGGACTCCTACAATGAGCAGTTCTTC.

V gene TRBV19 combines with J gene TRBJ1-2; TRBD1 matches at 7 bases. Germline CDR1 and CDR2: LNHDA and SQIVND (reference sequence). V dropped 3 bases and J dropped 8; count of bases not matched to a gene: 6. The CDR3 consists of 13 residues. CDR3: CASSMIQGDGYTF. CDR3 sequence (DNA): TGTGCCAGTAGTATGATTCAGGGGGACGGCTACACCTTC.

The V call is TRBV7-2, the J call TRBJ2-1, with 11 bases fitting TRBD2. Trimming took 2 bases from V and 7 from J; bases not matched to a gene: 7. CDR1 is SGHTA, CDR2 FQGNSA, per germline. This CDR3 comprises 16 residues. The CDR3 sequence is CASSLKLAGVLNEQFF. The CDR3 nucleotides read TGTGCCAGCAGCTTAAAACTAGCGGGAGTTTTGAATGAGCAGTTCTTC.

The chain links TRBV5-1 to TRBJ2-1, with D possibly being TRBD2 (6 bases). Germline V gene lookup returns CDR1 SGHRS and CDR2 YFSETQ. The CDR3 consists of 15 residues. The V end lost 1 base, the J end lost 9 bases, and 17 bases lay between the germline ends. The CDR3 loop is CASSLRSSAGSEQFF. CDR3 nucleotide sequence: TGCGCCAGCAGCTTGAGATCTAGCGCCGGTTCTGAGCAGTTCTTC.

This rearrangement joins TRBV6-1 to TRBJ2-7; TRBD1 agrees at 7 bases. With V trimmed by 6 bases and J by 2 bases, 10 bases remained unmatched. Per germline, CDR1 MNHNS and CDR2 SASEGT. CDR3 length: 15 amino acids. CDR3: CASRGSPGQTYEQYF. The CDR3 nucleotides are TGTGCCAGCAGGGGCTCACCGGGACAGACCTACGAGCAGTACTTC.

This clone has only a few counts. The V call is TRBV2, the J call TRBJ1-3; D perhaps matches TRBD1 (6 bases). The V end was cut by 3 bases, the J end by 4 bases, with 13 bases between. This CDR3 region has 15 residues. In germline, CDR1 is SNHLY, CDR2 FYNNEI. CDR3 nucleotides: TGTGCCAGCAGTGAGCGATCCGGGACAGGAAACACCATATATTTT. It is translated as CASSERSGTGNTIYF.

The chain couples TRBV29-1 to TRBJ1-1; 7 bases are shared with TRBD1. Germline CDR1 is SQVTM and CDR2 is ANQGSEA. The CDR3 runs 13 residues. V shed 6 bases and J 4 bases; nucleotides not matched to a gene: 8. CDR3 coding DNA: TGCAGCGTCCAAAACAGGGGACCCACTGAAGCTTTCTTT. It is translated as CSVQNRGPTEAFF.

V and J are TRBV4-1 and TRBJ2-7; D is possibly TRBD2 (5 bases). Trimming cost V 4 bases and J 0 bases, with 7 bases left between them. The CDR3 covers 13 residues. Germline V gene lookup returns CDR1 MGHRA and CDR2 YSYEKL. The CDR3 nucleotides read TGCGCCAGCAGCCGAGGGAGCTCCTACGAGCAGTACTTC. Its protein is CASSRGSSYEQYF.

The DNA for the CDR3 is TGTGCCAGCAGCTTAGCGGGTACTAGCAGCACAGATACGCAGTATTTT. It yields the protein CASSLAGTSSTDTQYF. The chain joins TRBV7-2 to TRBJ2-3; D possibly corresponds to TRBD2 (6 bases). V lost 0 bases to trimming and J lost 0 bases, with 10 bases between them. Germline V lookup: CDR1 SGHTA, CDR2 FQGNSA. The CDR3 runs to 16 residues.

The chain carries TRBV11-2 and TRBJ2-4, with D possibly TRBD1 on 6 matching bases. V shed 5 bases and J shed 7 bases, with 12 bases lying between them. Germline V CDR1 and CDR2: SGHAT, FQNNGV. The CDR3 extends over 13 amino acids. The CDR3 bases are TGTGCCAGCAGCCAACAGGGTTGGAACATTCAGTACTTC. This codes for CASSQQGWNIQYF.

This chain uses TRBV19 with TRBJ1-5; D uncertain. The CDR3 has 13 amino acids. Germline V gene sequence: CDR1 LNHDA, CDR2 SQIVND (reference sequence). V shed 3 bases and J shed 3 bases, with 6 bases lying between them. The CDR3 DNA follows: TGTGCCAGTAGTATGAGAAACAATCAGCCCCAGCATTTT. Its translation is CASSMRNNQPQHF.

This clone was counted a single time. The J gene is TRBJ1-3, the V gene TRBV19; 7 nucleotides align to TRBD1. The CDR3 extends over 16 amino acids. V lost 7 bases and J lost 0; bases outside the gene matches: 9. In germline, CDR1 is LNHDA, CDR2 SQIVND (reference sequence). Here the CDR3 DNA reads TGTGCCAGTACCCCGGACAGGTTGCACTCTGGAAACACCATATATTTT. Amino acids: CASTPDRLHSGNTIYF.

This clone was counted between two and nine times. V gene TRBV25-1 combines with J gene TRBJ1-1, with D uncertain. The V gene lost 5 bases and the J gene lost 1 base, with 14 bases spanning the gap. Germline V CDR1 and CDR2: MGHDK, SYGVNS. This CDR3 has 15 amino acids. CDR3 nucleotide sequence: TGTGCCAGCAGTCCCTTTCGGGGAGAGAACACTGAAGCTTTCTTT. It yields the protein CASSPFRGENTEAFF. Full variable domain (outside the CDR3, taken from reference TRBV25-1 and TRBJ1-1): EADIYQTPRYLVIGTGKKITLECSQTMGHDKMYWYQQDPGMELHLIHYSYGVNSTEKGDLSSESTVSRIRTEHFPLTLESARPSHTSQYLCASSPFRGENTEAFFGQGTRLTVV.

This chain connects TRBV29-1 to TRBJ2-7; TRBD2 might be the D (6 bases). Germline CDR1 reads SQVTM; CDR2 reads ANQGSEA. Trimming removed 4 bases at V and 5 bases at J, with 15 bases between. There are 13 residues in the CDR3. CDR3 region: CSVARGKRDEQYF. The CDR3 DNA is TGCAGCGTTGCGCGGGGTAAAAGGGACGAGCAGTACTTC.

This chain uses TRBV19 with TRBJ1-5, with TRBD1 matching 11 bases. The germline V gene has CDR1 LNHDA and CDR2 SQIVND (reference sequence). The V and J ends lost 6 bases and 1 base, in that order; junction bases with no gene match: 17. CDR3 length equals 20 residues. The CDR3 region has the DNA TGTGCCAGTAGGCAACCGTCGGGACAGGGGGTTTTTCGGAGCAATCAGCCCCAGCATTTT. Its translation is CASRQPSGQGVFRSNQPQHF.

V and J are TRBV25-1 and TRBJ2-7; unclear D gene. Germline CDR1 MGHDK, CDR2 SYGVNS. Trimming removed 8 bases from V and 0 bases from J, with 8 bases in between. There are 12 residues in the CDR3. The CDR3 spells CASRGSSYEQYF. The CDR3 DNA follows: TGTGCCAGCCGAGGCTCCTCCTACGAGCAGTACTTC.

This clone was recorded once. V is TRBV5-1 and J is TRBJ2-3; 12 bases are a match to TRBD2. CDR1 SGHRS and CDR2 YFSETQ come from the germline V gene. The CDR3 consists of 16 residues. After removal of 2 bases from V and 0 bases from J, the junction contained 1 base not matched to a gene. The CDR3 region has the DNA TGCGCCAGCAGCTTCGGGACTAGCGGGAGCACAGATACGCAGTATTTT. Translated, it gives CASSFGTSGSTDTQYF.

The chain links TRBV6-5 to TRBJ1-1; no clear D. Trimming shortened V by 7 bases and J by 2 bases, and 17 bases separated the two germline ends. From germline, CDR1 is MNHEY and CDR2 SVGAGI. The CDR3 length is 15 residues. CDR3 amino acids: CASNRLPMGNTEAFF. The CDR3 nucleotides are TGTGCCAGCAATAGACTCCCAATGGGTAACACTGAAGCTTTCTTT.

V usage is TRBV28 and J usage is TRBJ2-3; D gene ambiguous. Germline-derived CDR1 and CDR2 are MDHEN and SYDVKM. V was clipped by 5 bases and J by 3 bases, with 12 bases between them. The CDR3 covers 14 residues. DNA for the CDR3: TGTGCCAGCAGTCCGTCGACTTATACAGATACGCAGTATTTT. It translates to CASSPSTYTDTQYF.

This clone was detected only a few times. This sequence joins TRBV29-1 and TRBJ2-7, with D unclear. Germline lookup yields CDR1 SQVTM and CDR2 ANQGSEA. The CDR3 runs to 13 residues. V lost 7 bases and J lost 6, with 19 bases in between. The CDR3: CSAAVNRQGEQYF. The CDR3 region has the DNA TGCAGCGCCGCCGTGAACCGACAAGGCGAGCAGTACTTC.

This rearrangement joins TRBV6-5 to TRBJ2-1; D is perhaps TRBD2 (7 bases). The CDR3 runs to 15 residues. The ends were cut back, 6 bases at V and 3 bases at J, with 15 bases in the middle. Germline V CDR1 and CDR2: MNHEY, SVGAGI. In nucleotides, the CDR3 is TGTGCCAGCAGCCCCGGGGGGCGGGGCTACAATGAGCAGTTCTTC. Translating gives CASSPGGRGYNEQFF.

This rearrangement joins TRBV28 to TRBJ2-3; TRBD2 agrees at 7 bases. The V and J ends lost 5 bases and 2 bases, in that order; junction bases with no gene match: 4. CDR1 and CDR2 from the germline V gene are MDHEN and SYDVKM. This CDR3 comprises 14 residues. CDR3 nucleotides: TGTGCCAGCAGTGGGACTATCCACACAGATACGCAGTATTTT. This gives the protein CASSGTIHTDTQYF.

The chain recombines TRBV2 with TRBJ2-2; 9 positions agree with TRBD1. The trim removed 4 bases at V and 0 bases at J, leaving 3 bases unmatched. This CDR3 contains 16 residues. Germline V gene sequence: CDR1 SNHLY, CDR2 FYNNEI. This CDR3 is CASSGDRATNTGELFF. In DNA, the CDR3 is TGTGCCAGCAGTGGGGACAGGGCAACGAACACCGGGGAGCTGTTTTTT.

V is TRBV5-1 and J is TRBJ2-1, with TRBD2 matching over 7 bases. The V gene's germline CDR1 is SGHRS and CDR2 YFSETQ. The V gene end was trimmed by 4 bases and the J gene end by 5 bases; junction bases not matched to a gene: 9. The CDR3 extends over 15 amino acids. The CDR3 coding sequence is TGCGCCAGCAGCCGGGGGAGGGGTGATCACAATGAGCAGTTCTTC. Its translation: CASSRGRGDHNEQFF.

The chain has TRBV18 and TRBJ2-7; D uncertain. V lost 5 bases and J lost 1, with 12 bases in between. Germline CDR1 and CDR2: KGHSH and LQKENI. The CDR3 loop spans 14 amino acids. This chain's CDR3 is CASSELENSYEQYF. Here the CDR3 DNA reads TGTGCCAGCTCAGAATTGGAGAATTCCTACGAGCAGTACTTC.

The chain combines TRBV14 with TRBJ2-5; D may be TRBD2 (6 bases). This CDR3 is 12 amino acids long. Germline CDR1 is SGHDN and CDR2 is FVKESK. The V end was cut by 4 bases, the J end by 3 bases, with 6 bases between. The CDR3 DNA sequence: TGTGCCAGCAGCCCGGGGGAAGAGACCCAGTACTTC. Its protein is CASSPGEETQYF.

This clone has more than one count but fewer than ten. The chain has TRBV14 and TRBJ1-5; maybe TRBD1 (5 bases). The CDR3 loop spans 13 amino acids. V lost 3 bases, J lost 11 bases, and 14 bases lay in between. Germline values: CDR1 SGHDN, CDR2 FVKESK. The CDR3 DNA reads TGTGCCAGCAGCCAGGGGAGGCAGGGAGCCCAGCATTTT. It is translated as CASSQGRQGAQHF.

The V gene is TRBV2, the J gene TRBJ2-2; 11 positions agree with TRBD2. This CDR3 is built from 15 residues. Germline V gene data show CDR1 as SNHLY and CDR2 as FYNNEI. V gave up 10 bases and J gave up 6 bases; unmatched junction bases: 10. CDR3 sequence (DNA): TGTGCCACCCGCGTCAGACTAGCGGGACCCGGGGAGCTGTTTTTT. It encodes CATRVRLAGPGELFF. The full variable domain, completed using reference TRBV2 and TRBJ2-2, is EPEVTQTPSHQVTQMGQEVILRCVPISNHLYFYWYRQILGQKVEFLVSFYNNEISEKSEIFDDQFSVERPDGSNFTLKIRSTKLEDSAMYFCATRVRLAGPGELFFGEGSRLTVL.

CDR3 loop: CASSPQTGSKDTEAFF. CDR3 nucleotide sequence: TGTGCCAGCTCACCACAGACAGGGTCGAAGGACACTGAAGCTTTCTTT. This chain uses TRBV18 with TRBJ1-1; 7 bases align to TRBD1. The CDR3 contains 16 residues. V lost 1 base to trimming and J lost 3 bases; unmatched junction nucleotides: 8. Germline CDR1 KGHSH, CDR2 LQKENI. The full variable domain, its missing parts supplied by reference TRBV18 and TRBJ1-1, is NAGVMQNPRHLVRRRGQEARLRCSPMKGHSHVYWYRQLPEEGLKFMVYLQKENIIDESGMPKERFSAEFPKEGPSILRIQQVVRGDSAAYFCASSPQTGSKDTEAFFGQGTRLTVV.